This T cell receptor (beta chain) was retrieved from a study of OX40 agonist ivuxolimab in advanced cancers. TCRdb's copy holds only in-frame clones and misses some; the assay was immunoSEQ multiplex PCR. This sample has around 76,000 clones; about 89% occur once, and the top ten carry approximately 0.5%. Prior autoimmune disease or systemic immunosuppression barred patients. V lost 1 base to trimming and J lost 5 bases; unmatched junction nucleotides: 4. The CDR3 runs 13 residues. Looked up from germline, CDR1 is GTSNPN and CDR2 is SVGIG (reference sequence). This chain joins TRBV30 and TRBJ2-5; the match to TRBD1 covers 7 bases. The input for sequencing was CD4+ or CD8+ T cells sorted from blood, taken in a trial of the OX40 agonist ivuxolimab. This TCR was recovered from an adult with an advanced solid tumor such as melanoma, head and neck, liver or kidney cancer. Here the CDR3 reads CAWSAGTVETQYF. The CDR3 bases are TGTGCCTGGAGTGCCGGGACAGTGGAGACCCAGTACTTC.